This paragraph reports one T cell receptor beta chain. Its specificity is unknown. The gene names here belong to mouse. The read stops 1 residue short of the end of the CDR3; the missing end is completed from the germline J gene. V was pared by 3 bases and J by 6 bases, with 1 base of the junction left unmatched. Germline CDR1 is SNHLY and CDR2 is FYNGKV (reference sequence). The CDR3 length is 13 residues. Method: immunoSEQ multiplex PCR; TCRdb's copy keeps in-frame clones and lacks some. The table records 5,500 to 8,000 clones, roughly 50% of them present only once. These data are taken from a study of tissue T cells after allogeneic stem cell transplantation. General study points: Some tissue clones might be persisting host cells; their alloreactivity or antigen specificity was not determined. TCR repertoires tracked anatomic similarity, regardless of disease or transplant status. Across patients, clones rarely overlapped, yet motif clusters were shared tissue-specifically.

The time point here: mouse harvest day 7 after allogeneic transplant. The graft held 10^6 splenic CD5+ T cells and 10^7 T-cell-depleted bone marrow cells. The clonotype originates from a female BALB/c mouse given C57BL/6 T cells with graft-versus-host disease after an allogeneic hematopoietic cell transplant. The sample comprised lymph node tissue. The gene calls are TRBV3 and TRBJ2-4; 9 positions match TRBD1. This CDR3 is CASSLGTGNTLYF. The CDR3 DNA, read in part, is TGTGCCAGCAGCTTGGGGACAGGGAACACCTTGTAC.